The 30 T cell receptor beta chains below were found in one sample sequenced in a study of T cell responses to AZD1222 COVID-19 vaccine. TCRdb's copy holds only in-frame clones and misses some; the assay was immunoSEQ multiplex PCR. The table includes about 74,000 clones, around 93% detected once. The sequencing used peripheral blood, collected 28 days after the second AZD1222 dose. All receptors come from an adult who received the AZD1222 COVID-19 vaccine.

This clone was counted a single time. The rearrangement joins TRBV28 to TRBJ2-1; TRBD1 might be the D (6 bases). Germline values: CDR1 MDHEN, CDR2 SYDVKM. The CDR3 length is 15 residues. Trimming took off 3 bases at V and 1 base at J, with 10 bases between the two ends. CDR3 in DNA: TGTGCCAGCAGTTTTTCCGGACAGTCCTACAATGAGCAGTTCTTC. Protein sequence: CASSFSGQSYNEQFF.

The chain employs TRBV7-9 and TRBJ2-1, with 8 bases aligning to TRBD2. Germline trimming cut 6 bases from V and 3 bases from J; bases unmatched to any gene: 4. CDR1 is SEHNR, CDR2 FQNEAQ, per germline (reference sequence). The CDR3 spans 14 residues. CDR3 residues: CASRPGTSYNEQFF. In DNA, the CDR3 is TGTGCCAGCAGACCGGGGACTAGCTACAATGAGCAGTTCTTC.

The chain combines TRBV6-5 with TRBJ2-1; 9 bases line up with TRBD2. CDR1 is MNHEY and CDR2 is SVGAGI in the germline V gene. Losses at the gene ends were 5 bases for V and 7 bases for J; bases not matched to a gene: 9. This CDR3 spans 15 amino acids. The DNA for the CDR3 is TGTGCCAGCAGTAACCGGCGGCTAGCGGGAAATGAGCAGTTCTTC. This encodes CASSNRRLAGNEQFF.

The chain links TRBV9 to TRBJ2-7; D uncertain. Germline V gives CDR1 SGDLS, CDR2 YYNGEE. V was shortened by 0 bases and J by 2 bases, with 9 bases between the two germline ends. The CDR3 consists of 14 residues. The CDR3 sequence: CASSVASGTYEQYF. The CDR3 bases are TGTGCCAGCAGCGTAGCCTCGGGTACCTACGAGCAGTACTTC.

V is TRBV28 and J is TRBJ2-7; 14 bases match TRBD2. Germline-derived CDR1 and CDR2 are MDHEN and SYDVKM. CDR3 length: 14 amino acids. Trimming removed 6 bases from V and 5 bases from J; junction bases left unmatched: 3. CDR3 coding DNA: TGTGCCAGCAGCCCGGGACTAGCGGGAGACGAGCAGTACTTC. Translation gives CASSPGLAGDEQYF.

This CDR3 reads CSVEGSATNEKLFF. The CDR3 DNA sequence: TGCAGCGTTGAAGGTTCCGCAACTAATGAAAAACTGTTTTTT. The V call is TRBV29-1, the J call TRBJ1-4; D is unresolved. The CDR3 is made up of 14 amino acids. Germline CDR1 SQVTM, CDR2 ANQGSEA. Trimming left V 1 base short and J 0 bases short, with 6 bases between.

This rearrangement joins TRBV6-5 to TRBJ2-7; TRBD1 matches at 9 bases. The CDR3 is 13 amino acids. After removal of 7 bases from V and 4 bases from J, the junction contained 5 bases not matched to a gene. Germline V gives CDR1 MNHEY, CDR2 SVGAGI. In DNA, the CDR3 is TGTGCCAGCAAATGGACAGGGGTTTACGAGCAGTACTTC. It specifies CASKWTGVYEQYF.

CDR3 DNA sequence: TGTGCCAGCAGTGAGCGGGTTGGCAATCAGCCCCAGCATTTT. Residues: CASSERVGNQPQHF. The rearrangement uses TRBV2 and TRBJ1-5; D ambiguous. Germline V gene sequence: CDR1 SNHLY, CDR2 FYNNEI. V lost 3 bases and J lost 2, with 8 bases in between. The CDR3 consists of 14 residues.

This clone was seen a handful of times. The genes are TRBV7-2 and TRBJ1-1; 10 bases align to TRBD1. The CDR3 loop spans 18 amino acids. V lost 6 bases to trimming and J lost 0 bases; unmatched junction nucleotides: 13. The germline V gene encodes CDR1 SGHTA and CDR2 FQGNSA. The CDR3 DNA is TGTGCCAGCAGTCCCAGGTCCGGGACAGGGGCCTTGAACACTGAAGCTTTCTTT. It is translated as CASSPRSGTGALNTEAFF.

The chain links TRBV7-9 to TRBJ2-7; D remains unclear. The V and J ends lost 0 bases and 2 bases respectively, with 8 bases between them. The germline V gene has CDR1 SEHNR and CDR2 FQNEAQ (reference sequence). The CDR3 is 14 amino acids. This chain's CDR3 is CASSLASFPYEQYF. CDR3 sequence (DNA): TGTGCCAGCAGCTTAGCTAGCTTTCCCTACGAGCAGTACTTC.

The CDR3 coding sequence is TGTGCCAGCAGTGTCGGAACAGGGAAGTACTTC. It is translated as CASSVGTGKYF. The chain employs TRBV2 and TRBJ2-7; tentative D call: TRBD1 (6 bases). Trimming stripped 4 bases from V and 11 bases from J, with 12 bases between. Per germline, CDR1 SNHLY and CDR2 FYNNEI. The CDR3 has 11 residues.

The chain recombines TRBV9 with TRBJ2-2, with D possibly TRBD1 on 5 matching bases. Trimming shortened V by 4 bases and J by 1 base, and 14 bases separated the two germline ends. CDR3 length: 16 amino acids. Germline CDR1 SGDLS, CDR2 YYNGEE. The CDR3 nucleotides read TGTGCCAGCAGCCCTCGAACAGGTCTGAACACCGGGGAGCTGTTTTTT. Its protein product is CASSPRTGLNTGELFF.

The CDR3 bases are TGTGCCAGCAGAGACAGGGGCTTCTCTGGAAACACCATATATTTT. Protein product: CASRDRGFSGNTIYF. The chain employs TRBV6-5 and TRBJ1-3; TRBD1 agrees at 8 bases. V shed 6 bases and J 0 bases; nucleotides not matched to a gene: 4. The CDR3 length is 15 residues. Germline-derived CDR1 and CDR2 are MNHEY and SVGAGI.

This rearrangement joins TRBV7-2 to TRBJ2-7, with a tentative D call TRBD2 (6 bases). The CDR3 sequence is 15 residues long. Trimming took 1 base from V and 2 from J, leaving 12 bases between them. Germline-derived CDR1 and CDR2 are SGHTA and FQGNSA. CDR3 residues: CASSLVGRSPYEQYF. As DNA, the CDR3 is TGTGCCAGCAGCTTAGTTGGGAGGTCCCCCTACGAGCAGTACTTC. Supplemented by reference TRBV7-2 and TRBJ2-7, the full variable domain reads GAGVSQSPSNKVTEKGKDVELRCDPISGHTALYWYRQSLGQGLEFLIYFQGNSAPDKSGLPSDRFSAERTGGSVSTLTIQRTQQEDSAVYLCASSLVGRSPYEQYFGPGTRLTVT.

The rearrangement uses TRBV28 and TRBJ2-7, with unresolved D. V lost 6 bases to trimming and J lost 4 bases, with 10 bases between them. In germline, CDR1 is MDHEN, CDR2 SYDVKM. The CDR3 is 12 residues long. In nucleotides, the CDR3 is TGTGCCAGCAGCCCTCTAGGGTACGAGCAGTACTTC. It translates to CASSPLGYEQYF.

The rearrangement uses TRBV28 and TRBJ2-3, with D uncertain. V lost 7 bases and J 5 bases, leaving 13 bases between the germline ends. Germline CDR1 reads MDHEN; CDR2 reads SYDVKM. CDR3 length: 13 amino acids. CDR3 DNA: TGTGCCAGCACGTTAAGGGCCAGAGATACGCAGTATTTT. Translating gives CASTLRARDTQYF. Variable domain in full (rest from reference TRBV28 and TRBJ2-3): DVKVTQSSRYLVKRTGEKVFLECVQDMDHENMFWYRQDPGLGLRLIYFSYDVKMKEKGDIPEGYSVSREKKERFSLILESASTNQTSMYLCASTLRARDTQYFGPGTRLTVL.

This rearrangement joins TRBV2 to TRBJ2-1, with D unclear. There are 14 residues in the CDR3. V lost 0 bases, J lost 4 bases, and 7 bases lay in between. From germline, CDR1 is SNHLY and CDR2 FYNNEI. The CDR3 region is CASSEATHYNEQFF. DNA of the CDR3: TGTGCCAGCAGTGAAGCCACCCATTACAATGAGCAGTTCTTC.

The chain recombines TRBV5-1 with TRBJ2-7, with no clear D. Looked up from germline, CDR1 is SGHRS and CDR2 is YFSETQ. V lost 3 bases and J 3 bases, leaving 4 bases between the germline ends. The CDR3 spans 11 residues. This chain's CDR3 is CASSSYYEQYF. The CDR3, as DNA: TGCGCCAGCAGCTCCTACTACGAGCAGTACTTC.

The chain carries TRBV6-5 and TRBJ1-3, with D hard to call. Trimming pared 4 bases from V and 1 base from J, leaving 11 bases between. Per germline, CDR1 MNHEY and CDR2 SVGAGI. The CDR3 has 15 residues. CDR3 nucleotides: TGTGCCAGCAGTTCCCCTCTGGGGTCTGGAAACACCATATATTTT. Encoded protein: CASSSPLGSGNTIYF.

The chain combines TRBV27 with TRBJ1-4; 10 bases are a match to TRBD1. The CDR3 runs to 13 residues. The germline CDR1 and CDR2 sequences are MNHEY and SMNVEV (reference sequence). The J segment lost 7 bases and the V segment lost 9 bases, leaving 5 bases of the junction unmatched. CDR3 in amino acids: CASRDRGREKLFF. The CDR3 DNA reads TGTGCCAGTCGGGACAGGGGCCGTGAAAAACTGTTTTTT.

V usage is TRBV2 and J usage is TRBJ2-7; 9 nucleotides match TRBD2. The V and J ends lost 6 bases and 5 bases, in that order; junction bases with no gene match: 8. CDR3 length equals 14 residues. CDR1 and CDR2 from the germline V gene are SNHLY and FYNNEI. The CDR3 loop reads CASSPRRGGNEQYF. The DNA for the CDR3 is TGTGCCAGCAGCCCCAGGCGGGGGGGAAACGAGCAGTACTTC.

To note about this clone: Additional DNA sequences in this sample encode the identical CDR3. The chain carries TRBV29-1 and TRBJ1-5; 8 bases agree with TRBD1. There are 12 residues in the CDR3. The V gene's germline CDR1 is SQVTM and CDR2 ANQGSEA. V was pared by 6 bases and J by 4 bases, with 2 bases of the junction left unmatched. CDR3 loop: CSVGQGNQPQHF. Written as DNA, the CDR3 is TGCAGCGTAGGACAGGGAAATCAGCCCCAGCATTTT.

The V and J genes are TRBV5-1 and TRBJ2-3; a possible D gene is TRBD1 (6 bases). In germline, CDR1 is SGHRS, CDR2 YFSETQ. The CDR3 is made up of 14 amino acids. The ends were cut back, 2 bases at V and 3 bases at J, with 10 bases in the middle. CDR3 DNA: TGCGCCAGCAGCTTACAGGGAACTACAGATACGCAGTATTTT. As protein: CASSLQGTTDTQYF.

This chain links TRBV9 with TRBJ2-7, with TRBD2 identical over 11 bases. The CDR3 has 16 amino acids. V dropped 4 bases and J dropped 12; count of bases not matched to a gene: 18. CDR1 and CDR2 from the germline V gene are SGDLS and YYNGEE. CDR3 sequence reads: CASSPAVSGRADTLYF. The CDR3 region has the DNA TGTGCCAGCAGCCCCGCGGTTAGCGGGAGGGCAGATACTCTGTACTTC. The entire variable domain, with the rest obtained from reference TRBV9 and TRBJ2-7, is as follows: DSGVTQTPKHLITATGQRVTLRCSPRSGDLSVYWYQQSLDQGLQFLIQYYNGEERAKGNILERFSAQQFPDLHSELNLSSLELGDSALYFCASSPAVSGRADTLYFGPGTRLTVT.

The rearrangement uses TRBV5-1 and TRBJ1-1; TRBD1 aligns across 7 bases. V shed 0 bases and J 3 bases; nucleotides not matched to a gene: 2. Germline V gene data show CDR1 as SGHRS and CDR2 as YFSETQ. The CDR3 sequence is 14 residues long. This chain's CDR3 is CASSLGDRYTEAFF. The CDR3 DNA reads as TGCGCCAGCAGCTTGGGGGACAGATACACTGAAGCTTTCTTT.

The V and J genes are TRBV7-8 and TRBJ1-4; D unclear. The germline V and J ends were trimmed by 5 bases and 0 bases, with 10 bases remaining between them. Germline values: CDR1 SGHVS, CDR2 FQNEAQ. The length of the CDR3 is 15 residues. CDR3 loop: CASSPPAATNEKLFF. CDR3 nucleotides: TGTGCCAGCAGCCCTCCCGCAGCAACTAATGAAAAACTGTTTTTT.

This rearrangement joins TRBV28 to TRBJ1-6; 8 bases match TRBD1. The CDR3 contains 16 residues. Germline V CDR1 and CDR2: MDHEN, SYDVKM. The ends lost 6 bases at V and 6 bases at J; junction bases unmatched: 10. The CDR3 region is CASRTTTGVFNSPLHF. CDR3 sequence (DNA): TGTGCCAGCAGAACCACGACAGGGGTGTTTAATTCACCCCTCCACTTT.

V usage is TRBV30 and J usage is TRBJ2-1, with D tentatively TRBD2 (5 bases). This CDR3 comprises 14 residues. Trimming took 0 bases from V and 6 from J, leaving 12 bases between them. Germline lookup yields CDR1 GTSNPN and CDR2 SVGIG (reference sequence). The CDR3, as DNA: TGTGCCTGGAGTGTACGGCTAGCTAGCAATGAGCAGTTCTTC. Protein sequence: CAWSVRLASNEQFF.

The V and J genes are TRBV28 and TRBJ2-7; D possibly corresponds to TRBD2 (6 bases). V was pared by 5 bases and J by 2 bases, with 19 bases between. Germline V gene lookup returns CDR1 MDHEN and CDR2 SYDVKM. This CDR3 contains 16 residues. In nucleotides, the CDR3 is TGTGCCAGCAGTCCCGCCGGCAGCGGGTGGGCCTACGAGCAGTACTTC. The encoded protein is CASSPAGSGWAYEQYF.

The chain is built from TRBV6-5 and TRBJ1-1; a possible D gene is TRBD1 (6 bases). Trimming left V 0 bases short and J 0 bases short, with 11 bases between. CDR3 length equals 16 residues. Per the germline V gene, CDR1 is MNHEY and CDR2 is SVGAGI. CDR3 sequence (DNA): TGTGCCAGCAGTTACTCGGGAGGGGGGATGAACACTGAAGCTTTCTTT. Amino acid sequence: CASSYSGGGMNTEAFF.